The 22 T cell receptor beta chains given below trace back to one sample, sequenced in a study of spatial heterogeneity in lung cancer. From the 5' RACE reads, TCRdb called clonotypes with MiXCR, one entry per CDR3 protein. The table has around 120,000 distinct CDR3 sequences, less than 15% seen once. Time point meaning: blood at routine non-recurrence follow-up after resection. Researchers sequenced whole RNA taken from tumor, nontumor lung or frozen PBMC without sorting. This specimen was PBMCs, taken at follow-up. These receptors all stem from a male donor with early-stage non-small cell lung cancer.

In this sample, this clonotype turned up a few times. CDR3 DNA: TGTGCCAGCAGCTTGGTGGGACAGAGCTCCTACGAGCAGTACTTC. The encoded protein is CASSLVGQSSYEQYF. The rearrangement links TRBV5-6 to TRBJ2-7, with 7 bases matching TRBD1. J gave up 0 bases and V 0 bases, and 3 bases lay outside the gene matches. CDR3 size: 15 residues. The V gene's germline CDR1 is SGHDT and CDR2 YYEEEE.

This clonotype was observed many times. The J gene is TRBJ2-3, the V gene TRBV28; 10 positions match TRBD2. Germline V lookup: CDR1 MDHEN, CDR2 SYDVKM. The CDR3 totals 15 residues. The trim removed 4 bases at V and 2 bases at J, leaving 3 bases unmatched. The CDR3 DNA follows: TGTGCCAGCAGTTGGACTAGCGGTATCACAGATACGCAGTATTTT. It codes for CASSWTSGITDTQYF.

This clonotype was picked up many times. The rearrangement joins TRBV28 to TRBJ2-3; a weak D match, TRBD1 (5 bases). The ends were cut back, 8 bases at V and 6 bases at J, with 15 bases in the middle. This CDR3 has 13 residues. Germline CDR1 and CDR2: MDHEN and SYDVKM. CDR3 loop: CASCGRDKDTQYF. In DNA form, the CDR3 reads TGTGCCAGCTGTGGCAGGGATAAGGATACGCAGTATTTT.

This clonotype was observed a handful of times. The chain is built from TRBV19 and TRBJ2-5, with unresolved D. Germline loops: CDR1 LNHDA, CDR2 SQIVND (reference sequence). V was shortened by 5 bases and J by 6 bases, with 19 bases between the two germline ends. The CDR3 totals 15 residues. CDR3 nucleotides: TGTGCCAGTAGTGTTGGACCGGTAATTTCCCAGACCCAGTACTTC. Translating gives CASSVGPVISQTQYF.

This clonotype was found many times. The chain employs TRBV29-1 and TRBJ1-1, with D unclear. This CDR3 is built from 12 residues. Trimming took 7 bases from V and 0 from J, leaving 9 bases between them. The germline V gene encodes CDR1 SQVTM and CDR2 ANQGSEA. In DNA form, the CDR3 reads TGCAGCGCCGAGAGGTTGAACACTGAAGCTTTCTTT. It yields the protein CSAERLNTEAFF.

This clonotype has a count of ten or more. The V gene is TRBV5-1, the J gene TRBJ1-5; unclear D gene. The CDR3 covers 15 residues. Germline values: CDR1 SGHRS, CDR2 YFSETQ. V lost 5 bases to trimming and J lost 7 bases, with 19 bases between them. CDR3 nucleotide sequence: TGCGCCAGCAGACTTGAATTAGAGGCTCGGCAGCCCCAGCATTTT. Translated: CASRLELEARQPQHF. The full variable domain, with the rest looked up from reference TRBV5-1 and TRBJ1-5, is KAGVTQTPRYLIKTRGQQVTLSCSPISGHRSVSWYQQTPGQGLQFLFEYFSETQRNKGNFPGRFSGRQFSNSRSEMNVSTLELGDSALYLCASRLELEARQPQHFGDGTRLSIL.

The chain carries TRBV6-2 or TRBV6-3 and TRBJ1-1; no reliable D call. Germline CDR1 reads MNHEY; CDR2 reads SVGEGT. V was cut by 2 bases and J by 0 bases, with 19 bases left in between. This CDR3 region has 18 residues. The CDR3 protein is CASSYLASEPYMNTEAFF. Written as DNA, the CDR3 is TGTGCCAGCAGTTACCTGGCCAGTGAGCCCTATATGAACACTGAAGCTTTCTTT.

The chain combines TRBV2 with TRBJ2-5, with 8 bases identical to TRBD2. CDR1 and CDR2 (germline): SNHLY, FYNNEI. The length of the CDR3 is 13 residues. The V gene end was trimmed by 4 bases and the J gene end by 4 bases; junction bases not matched to a gene: 2. The CDR3 sequence is CASSGLAPETQYF. The DNA of the CDR3 is TGTGCCAGCAGTGGACTAGCGCCAGAGACCCAGTACTTC.

The chain uses TRBV11-2 and TRBJ2-5, with D hard to call. CDR3 length equals 13 residues. Germline V gene lookup returns CDR1 SGHAT and CDR2 FQNNGV. Trimming pared 5 bases from V and 2 bases from J, leaving 9 bases between. The CDR3 loop reads CASSIDSQETQYF. In nucleotides, the CDR3 is TGTGCCAGCAGCATCGACTCGCAAGAGACCCAGTACTTC. Full variable domain (rest looked up from reference TRBV11-2 and TRBJ2-5): EAGVAQSPRYKIIEKRQSVAFWCNPISGHATLYWYQQILGQGPKLLIQFQNNGVVDDSQLPKDRFSAERLKGVDSTLKIQPAKLEDSAVYLCASSIDSQETQYFGPGTRLLVL.

The chain joins TRBV5-1 to TRBJ1-1; D call uncertain. Per germline, CDR1 SGHRS and CDR2 YFSETQ. The ends were cut back, 7 bases at V and 1 base at J, with 8 bases in the middle. The length of the CDR3 is 12 residues. CDR3 in amino acids: CASRAGNTEAFF. CDR3 in DNA: TGCGCCAGCCGGGCAGGGAACACTGAAGCTTTCTTT. Together with reference TRBV5-1 and TRBJ1-1, the CDR3 gives the full variable domain: KAGVTQTPRYLIKTRGQQVTLSCSPISGHRSVSWYQQTPGQGLQFLFEYFSETQRNKGNFPGRFSGRQFSNSRSEMNVSTLELGDSALYLCASRAGNTEAFFGQGTRLTVV.

This clonotype was seen a handful of times. The chain couples TRBV10-3 to TRBJ2-7; D is possibly TRBD1 (5 bases). The CDR3 totals 14 residues. V was trimmed by 10 bases and J by 2 bases, leaving 18 bases between them. The V gene's germline CDR1 is ENHRY and CDR2 SYGVKD. The CDR3, as DNA: TGTGCCACCTCCGTCCCCGCAGGGACCTACGAGCAGTACTTC. It yields the protein CATSVPAGTYEQYF.

This clonotype was seen only a few times. V usage is TRBV28 and J usage is TRBJ2-5; 7 bases fit TRBD1. The CDR3 runs to 13 residues. Germline V gene data show CDR1 as MDHEN and CDR2 as SYDVKM. J gave up 1 base and V 8 bases, and 4 bases lay outside the gene matches. The CDR3 bases are TGTGCCAGCCGACAGGGTCCCCAAGAGACCCAGTACTTC. Translated: CASRQGPQETQYF. The whole variable domain, filled in from reference TRBV28 and TRBJ2-5, reads DVKVTQSSRYLVKRTGEKVFLECVQDMDHENMFWYRQDPGLGLRLIYFSYDVKMKEKGDIPEGYSVSREKKERFSLILESASTNQTSMYLCASRQGPQETQYFGPGTRLLVL.

This clonotype was detected only a few times. One end of the junction varies from germline; a read error may be responsible. The chain recombines TRBV29-1 with TRBJ1-4; D possibly corresponds to TRBD1 (5 bases). The germline V gene encodes CDR1 SQVTM and CDR2 ANQGSEA. The CDR3 sequence is 13 residues long. The CDR3 DNA reads TGCAGCGTCGGGACGGCAACTAATGGAAAACTGTTTTTT. Amino acids: CSVGTATNGKLFF.

This chain links TRBV27 with TRBJ2-7; 7 positions match TRBD1. Looked up from germline, CDR1 is MNHEY and CDR2 is SMNVEV (reference sequence). CDR3 length: 14 amino acids. The V segment lost 6 bases and the J segment 4 bases; nucleotides outside the gene matches: 9. The CDR3 loop is CASSAGTVFYEQYF. CDR3 DNA sequence: TGTGCCAGCAGCGCCGGGACAGTTTTTTACGAGCAGTACTTC.

The chain links TRBV9 to TRBJ1-6; maybe TRBD1 (6 bases). The CDR3 loop spans 15 amino acids. Germline V gene lookup returns CDR1 SGDLS and CDR2 YYNGEE. Trimming left V 3 bases short and J 6 bases short, with 13 bases between. CDR3 sequence: CASSGGDTTNSPLHF. The CDR3 bases are TGTGCCAGCAGCGGAGGGGACACTACTAATTCACCCCTCCACTTT.

V and J are TRBV5-5 and TRBJ2-2, with D perhaps TRBD2 (6 bases). V was pared by 4 bases and J by 5 bases, with 15 bases between. Per germline, CDR1 SGHKS and CDR2 YYEKEE (reference sequence). The CDR3 sequence is 15 residues long. Written as DNA, the CDR3 is TGTGCCAGCAGCCCCCGTGGGGGGAGAACCGGGGAGCTGTTTTTT. The encoded protein is CASSPRGGRTGELFF.

Ten or more counts support this clonotype. This sequence joins TRBV5-1 and TRBJ1-4; D unclear. Trimming stripped 1 base from V and 7 bases from J, with 11 bases between. Per the germline V gene, CDR1 is SGHRS and CDR2 is YFSETQ. This CDR3 spans 14 amino acids. CDR3 amino acids: CASSLYPSGEKLFF. The CDR3 DNA reads TGCGCCAGCAGCTTGTACCCCTCCGGTGAAAAACTGTTTTTT. The entire variable domain, with the rest obtained from reference TRBV5-1 and TRBJ1-4, is as follows: KAGVTQTPRYLIKTRGQQVTLSCSPISGHRSVSWYQQTPGQGLQFLFEYFSETQRNKGNFPGRFSGRQFSNSRSEMNVSTLELGDSALYLCASSLYPSGEKLFFGSGTQLSVL.

This clonotype was recorded at least ten times. The rearrangement joins TRBV20-1 to TRBJ2-6; D gene unclear. The germline V and J ends were trimmed by 6 bases and 13 bases, with 22 bases remaining between them. This CDR3 has 14 residues. CDR1 is DFQATT and CDR2 is SNEGSKA in the germline V gene (reference sequence). The CDR3 reads CSALSPEPVRVLTF. In DNA, the CDR3 is TGCAGTGCCCTATCCCCTGAGCCCGTAAGAGTCCTGACTTTC.

The sample holds many counts of this clonotype. This sequence joins TRBV27 and TRBJ2-3; 7 bases fit TRBD2. The CDR3 contains 17 residues. J gave up 1 base and V 2 bases, and 9 bases lay outside the gene matches. The germline CDR1 and CDR2 sequences are MNHEY and SMNVEV (reference sequence). The CDR3 protein is CASSLTARGSRTDTQYF. The CDR3 DNA sequence: TGTGCCAGCAGTTTAACCGCGCGGGGGAGCCGCACAGATACGCAGTATTTT.

The chain links TRBV10-2 to TRBJ2-3, with 7 bases identical to TRBD2. Germline loops: CDR1 WSHSY, CDR2 SAAADI. The CDR3 is made up of 14 amino acids. With 8 bases clipped from V and 2 bases from J, the junction kept 7 bases outside the gene matches. The CDR3 is CASQAGTNTDTQYF. The CDR3 DNA reads TGCGCCAGCCAAGCGGGGACGAACACAGATACGCAGTATTTT.

In this sample, this clonotype turned up many times. The chain recombines TRBV20-1 with TRBJ2-7; D is possibly TRBD1 (6 bases). This CDR3 spans 17 amino acids. Germline V gene data show CDR1 as DFQATT and CDR2 as SNEGSKA (reference sequence). V lost 0 bases and J 3 bases, leaving 21 bases between the germline ends. The CDR3, as DNA: TGCAGTGCTAGAGACACAATCTCCACAGGGTGGGACTACGAGCAGTACTTC. It yields the protein CSARDTISTGWDYEQYF.

The gene calls are TRBV6-5 and TRBJ2-7; 7 nucleotides match TRBD1. This CDR3 spans 15 amino acids. Germline V gives CDR1 MNHEY, CDR2 SVGAGI. The J segment lost 5 bases and the V segment lost 0 bases, leaving 7 bases of the junction unmatched. CDR3 coding DNA: TGTGCCAGCAGTTACTCCGGGACAGAGAGGGACGAGCAGTACTTC. It codes for CASSYSGTERDEQYF.